The 25 T cell receptor beta chains given below trace back to one sample, sequenced in a study of cytomegalovirus exposure and HLA in healthy donors. The PCR made use of 60 Vbeta and 13 Jbeta primers. Method: immunoSEQ multiplex PCR; TCRdb's copy keeps in-frame clones and lacks some. The sample yields more than 80,000 clones, roughly 71% seen once. The material sequenced was PBMCs. The receptors were gathered from a man over 45 in good health and CMV-seronegative.

V gene TRBV4-2 combines with J gene TRBJ2-1; 11 bases line up with TRBD2. Germline values: CDR1 LGHNA, CDR2 YNFKEQ. The CDR3 covers 15 residues. Losses at the gene ends were 1 base for V and 8 bases for J; bases not matched to a gene: 4. The DNA of the CDR3 is TGTGCCAGCAGCCAAGTGCTAGCGGGAGGTGATGAGCAGTTCTTC. Its protein is CASSQVLAGGDEQFF.

This clone came up a few times. This chain links TRBV10-3 with TRBJ1-5; 11 nucleotides align to TRBD1. Germline values: CDR1 ENHRY, CDR2 SYGVKD. V was clipped by 4 bases and J by 6 bases; unmatched bases: 8. The CDR3 totals 16 residues. CDR3 DNA sequence: TGTGCCATCAGTGGCGGACAGGGGGCGCCGGGTCAGCCCCAGCATTTT. This sequence encodes CAISGGQGAPGQPQHF.

V and J are TRBV30 and TRBJ2-7, with a possible D match to TRBD1 (6 bases). V was trimmed by 0 bases and J by 6 bases, leaving 12 bases between them. The CDR3 is made up of 13 amino acids. Looked up from germline, CDR1 is GTSNPN and CDR2 is SVGIG (reference sequence). The CDR3 loop is CAWSVLGASEQYF. The CDR3 region has the DNA TGTGCCTGGAGTGTACTGGGGGCATCCGAGCAGTACTTC.

The chain couples TRBV4-1 to TRBJ1-5; TRBD1 matches 10 bases. This CDR3 is 15 amino acids long. With 8 bases clipped from V and 7 bases from J, the junction kept 11 bases outside the gene matches. CDR1 is MGHRA and CDR2 is YSYEKL in the germline V gene. CDR3 residues: CASGSGTGDGQPQHF. The CDR3 DNA is TGCGCCAGCGGTTCCGGGACAGGGGACGGGCAGCCCCAGCATTTT.

The V and J genes are TRBV4-1 and TRBJ2-2; 7 bases fit TRBD2. The CDR3 is made up of 12 amino acids. CDR1 and CDR2 (germline): MGHRA, YSYEKL. Trimming took 8 bases from V and 7 from J; bases not matched to a gene: 4. The CDR3 sequence is CASGLGGGELFF. CDR3 DNA: TGCGCCAGCGGACTAGGCGGCGGGGAGCTGTTTTTT.

The chain couples TRBV5-1 to TRBJ2-3; TRBD1 agrees at 9 bases. This CDR3 region has 17 residues. Per germline, CDR1 SGHRS and CDR2 YFSETQ. Trimming cost V 4 bases and J 2 bases; bases outside gene matches: 11. Here the CDR3 reads CASSRSGQGGNTDTQYF. CDR3 DNA: TGCGCCAGCAGCCGATCGGGACAGGGAGGTAACACAGATACGCAGTATTTT.

The chain carries TRBV6-6 and TRBJ2-5, with unresolved D. CDR1 and CDR2 from the germline V gene are MNHNY and SVGAGI (reference sequence). The length of the CDR3 is 11 residues. Trimming pared 6 bases from V and 12 bases from J, leaving 14 bases between. This CDR3 reads CASSPRFLKYF. For the CDR3, the DNA is TGTGCCAGCAGCCCTAGGTTTTTAAAGTACTTC.

V gene TRBV5-1 combines with J gene TRBJ1-2, with 9 bases that match TRBD1. Germline CDR1 is SGHRS and CDR2 is YFSETQ. The CDR3 runs 14 residues. With V trimmed by 0 bases and J by 8 bases, 5 bases remained unmatched. CDR3 in amino acids: CASSLVQGAQGYTF. CDR3 DNA sequence: TGCGCCAGCAGCTTGGTACAGGGGGCTCAAGGCTACACCTTC.

V and J are TRBV27 and TRBJ1-1; TRBD1 matches 10 bases. Trimming removed 5 bases from V and 1 base from J; junction bases left unmatched: 13. CDR3 length equals 18 residues. Germline values: CDR1 MNHEY, CDR2 SMNVEV (reference sequence). This CDR3 reads CASSLSGTGALGNTEAFF. DNA for the CDR3: TGTGCCAGCAGTCTTTCCGGGACAGGGGCACTAGGGAACACTGAAGCTTTCTTT.

The chain combines TRBV9 with TRBJ2-3; D unresolved. The germline V gene encodes CDR1 SGDLS and CDR2 YYNGEE. Trimming shortened V by 4 bases and J by 7 bases, and 13 bases separated the two germline ends. The CDR3 contains 13 residues. The CDR3 region is CASSPSRHNTQYF. The CDR3 nucleotides read TGTGCCAGCAGCCCCAGTCGACACAATACGCAGTATTTT. Based on the CDR3 plus reference TRBV9 and TRBJ2-3, the full variable domain is DSGVTQTPKHLITATGQRVTLRCSPRSGDLSVYWYQQSLDQGLQFLIQYYNGEERAKGNILERFSAQQFPDLHSELNLSSLELGDSALYFCASSPSRHNTQYFGPGTRLTVL.

The rearrangement joins TRBV28 to TRBJ2-5; the match to TRBD1 covers 9 bases. CDR1 is MDHEN, CDR2 SYDVKM, per germline. The CDR3 has 13 amino acids. J was trimmed by 6 bases and V by 2 bases; bases with no gene match: 1. CDR3 residues: CASSLGTGKTQYF. The CDR3 DNA reads as TGTGCCAGCAGTTTAGGGACAGGGAAGACCCAGTACTTC.

The gene calls are TRBV7-9 and TRBJ1-5; a possible D gene is TRBD1 (5 bases). The CDR3 runs to 14 residues. Per the germline V gene, CDR1 is SEHNR and CDR2 is FQNEAQ (reference sequence). Deletions cut 3 bases from V and 7 bases from J, with 13 bases between. The CDR3 nucleotides read TGTGCCAGCAGCTTCCAGGGCCCCGGGCAGCCCCAGCATTTT. This gives the protein CASSFQGPGQPQHF.

This clone was counted only a few times. The chain joins TRBV4-3 to TRBJ2-1; 12 bases are shared with TRBD2. V gave up 0 bases and J gave up 3 bases; unmatched junction bases: 3. Germline V gene sequence: CDR1 LGHNA, CDR2 YSLEER. This CDR3 region has 17 residues. The CDR3 loop reads CASSQDGLAGFYNEQFF. Here the CDR3 DNA reads TGCGCCAGCAGCCAAGATGGACTAGCGGGATTCTACAATGAGCAGTTCTTC.

The rearrangement links TRBV2 to TRBJ2-2; 10 bases map to TRBD1. The CDR3 extends over 14 amino acids. Per the germline V gene, CDR1 is SNHLY and CDR2 is FYNNEI. The J segment lost 7 bases and the V segment lost 6 bases, leaving 5 bases of the junction unmatched. This CDR3 reads CASRDRGSGGELFF. CDR3 bases: TGTGCCAGCAGGGACAGGGGGTCGGGCGGGGAGCTGTTTTTT.

This clone occurred a few times. The rearrangement joins TRBV9 to TRBJ2-1; the D gene is possibly TRBD2 (5 bases). The germline V gene encodes CDR1 SGDLS and CDR2 YYNGEE. This CDR3 spans 16 amino acids. V was cut by 3 bases and J by 1 base, with 14 bases left in between. CDR3 sequence reads: CASSASVGVSYNEQFF. In DNA form, the CDR3 reads TGTGCCAGCAGCGCTTCAGTGGGAGTGTCCTACAATGAGCAGTTCTTC.

DNA for the CDR3: TGTGCCAGCTCACCTCCGACAGGGGGAAACTATGGCTACACCTTC. Translating it yields CASSPPTGGNYGYTF. The rearrangement joins TRBV18 to TRBJ1-2, with 9 bases matching TRBD1. The CDR3 sequence is 15 residues long. V gave up 3 bases and J gave up 2 bases; unmatched junction bases: 4. Germline V CDR1 and CDR2: KGHSH, LQKENI.

The genes are TRBV6-4 and TRBJ2-7, with 11 bases lining up with TRBD2. Germline CDR1 reads MRHNA; CDR2 reads SNTAGT. The CDR3 totals 14 residues. Losses at the gene ends were 6 bases for V and 4 bases for J; bases not matched to a gene: 5. The CDR3 spells CASSPSGGSYEQYV. The CDR3 DNA sequence: TGTGCCAGCAGCCCTAGCGGGGGGAGTTACGAGCAGTACGTC.

In its sample, this clone was seen a few times. This sequence joins TRBV6-1 and TRBJ1-5; 8 nucleotides match TRBD1. The CDR3 runs 16 residues. Germline loops: CDR1 MNHNS, CDR2 SASEGT. V lost 4 bases to trimming and J lost 3 bases; unmatched junction nucleotides: 8. The CDR3 nucleotides are TGTGCCAGCAGTGGGAGCCGACAGGGGCTCAATCAGCCCCAGCATTTT. It specifies CASSGSRQGLNQPQHF.

This clone was detected once. The chain carries TRBV4-1 and TRBJ2-7; 8 nucleotides align to TRBD1. The ends lost 2 bases at V and 5 bases at J; junction bases unmatched: 17. Germline lookup yields CDR1 MGHRA and CDR2 YSYEKL. The CDR3 totals 18 residues. Here the CDR3 DNA reads TGCGCCAGCAGCCAAAGTCGGGACACAGGGGGACCTAGGGACGAGCAGTACTTC. Protein: CASSQSRDTGGPRDEQYF.

V is TRBV7-2 and J is TRBJ2-1; D gene uncertain. Germline V gives CDR1 SGHTA, CDR2 FQGNSA. The CDR3 has 13 amino acids. V lost 5 bases and J lost 4, with 9 bases in between. DNA of the CDR3: TGTGCCAGCAGCCCAGGTGTGTACAATGAGCAGTTCTTC. Translated, it gives CASSPGVYNEQFF.

This clone was seen a few times. The chain joins TRBV5-4 to TRBJ1-1; D remains ambiguous. From germline, CDR1 is SGHNT and CDR2 YYREEE (reference sequence). Trimming removed 0 bases from V and 5 bases from J, with 17 bases in between. There are 16 residues in the CDR3. The CDR3 loop reads CASSLARRLTGTEAFF. The CDR3 DNA follows: TGTGCCAGCAGCTTGGCCCGGCGTCTCACGGGGACTGAAGCTTTCTTT. The variable domain in full, with the rest retrieved from reference TRBV5-4 and TRBJ1-1, is ETGVTQSPTHLIKTRGQQVTLRCSSQSGHNTVSWYQQALGQGPQFIFQYYREEENGRGNFPPRFSGLQFPNYSSELNVNALELDDSALYLCASSLARRLTGTEAFFGQGTRLTVV.

The chain combines TRBV29-1 with TRBJ2-3, with a possible D match to TRBD2 (6 bases). The CDR3 loop spans 13 amino acids. From germline, CDR1 is SQVTM and CDR2 ANQGSEA. Trimming pared 5 bases from V and 2 bases from J, leaving 11 bases between. As DNA, the CDR3 is TGCAGCGTTTGGGAGGCCCACACAGATACGCAGTATTTT. This translates into CSVWEAHTDTQYF.

The chain links TRBV7-9 to TRBJ1-2; D not resolved. The V gene lost 1 base and the J gene lost 5 bases, with 8 bases spanning the gap. The CDR3 sequence is 13 residues long. Germline lookup yields CDR1 SEHNR and CDR2 FQNEAQ (reference sequence). CDR3 DNA: TGTGCCAGCAGCTTAGGGCCCTCGTATGGCTACACCTTC. Translating gives CASSLGPSYGYTF.

The V gene is TRBV29-1, the J gene TRBJ1-2, with D possibly matching TRBD1 (5 bases). The ends were cut back, 5 bases at V and 5 bases at J, with 6 bases in the middle. The germline gives CDR1 SQVTM, CDR2 ANQGSEA. CDR3 size: 10 residues. CDR3 sequence: CSVSGYGYTF. The CDR3 nucleotides read TGCAGCGTTTCAGGGTATGGCTACACCTTC.

The chain couples TRBV7-9 to TRBJ2-5; the match to TRBD2 covers 8 bases. V was clipped by 3 bases and J by 4 bases; unmatched bases: 10. The CDR3 consists of 16 residues. Germline-derived CDR1 and CDR2 are SEHNR and FQNEAQ (reference sequence). The CDR3 loop reads CASSFGGARDGETQYF. CDR3 sequence (DNA): TGTGCCAGCAGCTTCGGGGGGGCCCGGGATGGAGAGACCCAGTACTTC.